The 8 T cell receptor beta chains presented below share a single source sample, sequenced in a study of CD8 T cells in ankylosing spondylitis. No antigens are known for them. One entry per CDR3 protein results from TCRdb running MiXCR on the 5' RACE reads. In the table there are about 540,000 distinct CDR3 sequences, approximately 12% of which are singletons. Regarding the study as a whole: Within ankylosing spondylitis blood, a TCR beta motif made up of several highly homologous variants appeared to be characteristic.

Material for sequencing was blood, either unsorted or a sorted T cell fraction (not recorded which). The receptors come from a male donor with ankylosing spondylitis.

This clonotype was recorded a few times. The V and J genes are TRBV20-1 and TRBJ1-1; 7 positions agree with TRBD1. From germline, CDR1 is DFQATT and CDR2 SNEGSKA (reference sequence). J lost 5 bases, V lost 1 base, and 7 bases had no gene match. The CDR3 covers 14 residues. The CDR3 spells CSARVSGTVTEAFF. As DNA, the CDR3 is TGCAGTGCTAGAGTCTCGGGGACAGTTACTGAAGCTTTCTTT.

This clonotype was counted at least ten times. V gene TRBV20-1 combines with J gene TRBJ2-1; D is possibly TRBD1 or TRBD2 (5 bases each). The CDR3 spans 11 residues. V was pared by 3 bases and J by 5 bases, with 5 bases between. Germline V gene sequence: CDR1 DFQATT, CDR2 SNEGSKA (reference sequence). CDR3 protein: CSARGDNEQFF. Here the CDR3 DNA reads TGCAGTGCTAGGGGGGACAATGAGCAGTTCTTC.

This clonotype was detected a few times. The chain has TRBV3-1 and TRBJ2-1, with TRBD2 matching over 11 bases. This CDR3 spans 18 amino acids. J was trimmed by 2 bases and V by 5 bases; bases with no gene match: 11. Germline V gives CDR1 LGHDT, CDR2 YNNKEL (reference sequence). CDR3 bases: TGTGCCAGCAGCTACGGACTAGCGGGCGGGTTGGCCTACAATGAGCAGTTCTTC. Translated, it gives CASSYGLAGGLAYNEQFF.

The chain combines TRBV24-1 with TRBJ2-4; D may be TRBD1 (6 bases). Germline values: CDR1 KGHDR, CDR2 SFDVKD. This CDR3 comprises 13 residues. V was trimmed by 3 bases and J by 6 bases, leaving 8 bases between them. Written as DNA, the CDR3 is TGTGCCACCAGTGATCCCAGGGGAAACATTCAGTACTTC. Translated: CATSDPRGNIQYF.

The chain uses TRBV2 and TRBJ1-2; 7 bases line up with TRBD1. Germline values: CDR1 SNHLY, CDR2 FYNNEI. This CDR3 spans 16 amino acids. Trimming took 2 bases from V and 5 from J; bases not matched to a gene: 11. CDR3 protein: CASSELDSGTDYGYTF. CDR3 DNA sequence: TGTGCCAGCAGTGAATTGGATAGCGGGACAGATTATGGCTACACCTTC.

This clonotype was found a few times. The V and J genes are TRBV20-1 and TRBJ2-7, with 7 bases that match TRBD2. Trimming at V came to 2 bases and at J to 3 bases, leaving 7 bases not matched to a gene. The CDR3 has 14 amino acids. Germline CDR1 and CDR2: DFQATT and SNEGSKA (reference sequence). This CDR3 reads CSARLALADYEQYF. CDR3 bases: TGCAGTGCTAGACTAGCCCTAGCGGACTACGAGCAGTACTTC.

This clonotype came up many times. Here the CDR3 DNA reads TGCAGTGCTAGACCGGCTAGCGGCCAAGAGACCCAGTACTTC. This translates into CSARPASGQETQYF. The rearrangement uses TRBV20-1 and TRBJ2-5, with 7 bases aligning to TRBD2. This CDR3 is built from 14 residues. The J segment lost 1 base and the V segment lost 2 bases, leaving 4 bases of the junction unmatched. Germline V gene data show CDR1 as DFQATT and CDR2 as SNEGSKA (reference sequence).

In its sample, this clonotype was seen a few times. The gene calls are TRBV5-1 and TRBJ2-5; 10 nucleotides match TRBD2. J lost 2 bases, V lost 0 bases, and 4 bases had no gene match. The CDR3 covers 16 residues. Looked up from germline, CDR1 is SGHRS and CDR2 is YFSETQ. CDR3 in amino acids: CASSLGELAGQETQYF. Written as DNA, the CDR3 is TGCGCCAGCAGCTTGGGTGAACTAGCGGGGCAAGAGACCCAGTACTTC.